Below, 28 T cell receptor beta chains from the same sample are listed, as sequenced in a study of glioma-infiltrating T cells after dendritic cell vaccination. The sample's time point: after dendritic cell vaccination, including at tumor progression/relapse. Clones were read by immunoSEQ multiplex PCR, and TCRdb kept only the in-frame ones, dropping some. The table shows 90,000 to 95,000 clones, with approximately 78% occurring only once. This specimen was blood, taken after dendritic cell vaccination. The receptors originated from a human donor with glioblastoma.

This clone was seen more than once but under ten times. DNA for the CDR3: TGCGCCAGCAGCTTGTACGCTACAACTAATGAAAAACTGTTTTTT. It is translated as CASSLYATTNEKLFF. V gene TRBV5-1 combines with J gene TRBJ1-4; D not certain. Trimming stripped 1 base from V and 0 bases from J, with 7 bases between. CDR1 and CDR2 from the germline V gene are SGHRS and YFSETQ. This CDR3 comprises 15 residues.

The CDR3, as DNA: TGTGCCAGTAGGGGGTATGAGACCCAGTACTTC. This gives the protein CASRGYETQYF. V and J are TRBV2 and TRBJ2-5, with a possible D match to TRBD1 (6 bases). Germline V gives CDR1 SNHLY, CDR2 FYNNEI. The V and J ends lost 9 bases and 5 bases respectively, with 10 bases between them. The CDR3 consists of 11 residues.

This clone was recorded only once. V usage is TRBV6-5 and J usage is TRBJ1-6; 10 bases align to TRBD1. This CDR3 spans 14 amino acids. The V gene's germline CDR1 is MNHEY and CDR2 SVGAGI. The junction had 2 bases not matched to a gene; V was cut back by 3 bases and J by 9 bases. The CDR3 sequence is CASSYDRGLSPLHF. CDR3 in DNA: TGTGCCAGCAGTTATGACAGGGGGCTTTCACCCCTCCACTTT.

This clone was recorded a few times. The V gene is TRBV25-1, the J gene TRBJ1-5; TRBD1 aligns across 10 bases. CDR1 is MGHDK and CDR2 is SYGVNS in the germline V gene. The V gene end was trimmed by 2 bases and the J gene end by 5 bases; junction bases not matched to a gene: 12. This CDR3 region has 18 residues. In nucleotides, the CDR3 is TGTGCCAGCAGTGAAACGACAGGGGGCCGCGGGAGGGATCAGCCCCAGCATTTT. Translation gives CASSETTGGRGRDQPQHF.

This clone was detected only once. The rearrangement joins TRBV6-5 to TRBJ2-7, with D maybe TRBD1 (6 bases). This CDR3 contains 15 residues. V lost 6 bases and J lost 2, with 17 bases in between. Germline V lookup: CDR1 MNHEY, CDR2 SVGAGI. The CDR3 loop is CASRPGTKLPYEQYF. The CDR3 DNA reads as TGTGCCAGCAGGCCTGGGACAAAACTCCCCTACGAGCAGTACTTC.

The J gene is TRBJ1-2, the V gene TRBV6-1; no reliable D call. This CDR3 has 14 residues. Trimming pared 7 bases from V and 4 bases from J, leaving 16 bases between. Germline CDR1 is MNHNS and CDR2 is SASEGT. CDR3 nucleotides: TGTGCCAGCATCCCCTCTGGGCAGACCTATGGCTACACCTTC. Translation gives CASIPSGQTYGYTF.

The chain couples TRBV14 to TRBJ1-1; D is uncertain. The CDR3 covers 13 residues. With 0 bases removed from V and 1 base from J, the gap between germline ends came to 3 bases. Germline V CDR1 and CDR2: SGHDN, FVKESK. CDR3 DNA sequence: TGTGCCAGCAGCCAAGATAAGAACACTGAAGCTTTCTTT. This sequence encodes CASSQDKNTEAFF.

This chain joins TRBV7-8 and TRBJ1-4; D perhaps matches TRBD1 (5 bases). The CDR3 covers 14 residues. V gave up 2 bases and J gave up 4 bases, with 8 bases separating them. CDR1 and CDR2 from the germline V gene are SGHVS and FQNEAQ. CDR3 DNA: TGTGCCAGCAGCTTACGACAGCATAATGAAAAACTGTTTTTT. The encoded protein is CASSLRQHNEKLFF.

V is TRBV12-5 and J is TRBJ1-2; TRBD1 matches 9 bases. The CDR3 extends over 13 amino acids. Trimming removed 1 base from V and 8 bases from J; junction bases left unmatched: 2. Germline V CDR1 and CDR2: LGHNT, FRNRAP. Written as DNA, the CDR3 is TGTGCTAGTGGTTTGGGGGGGACAGGGGGCTACACCTTC. It codes for CASGLGGTGGYTF.

This chain connects TRBV4-1 to TRBJ1-4; perhaps TRBD1 as D (5 bases). CDR1 is MGHRA and CDR2 is YSYEKL in the germline V gene. The length of the CDR3 is 15 residues. Trimming removed 1 base at V and 6 bases at J, with 12 bases between. CDR3 sequence reads: CASSQVRQGYEKLFF. The CDR3 DNA is TGCGCCAGCAGCCAAGTTCGGCAGGGCTATGAAAAACTGTTTTTT.

The rearrangement links TRBV10-2 to TRBJ1-1; the D is unclear. Trimming took off 2 bases at V and 0 bases at J, with 10 bases between the two ends. This CDR3 has 15 amino acids. Germline lookup yields CDR1 WSHSY and CDR2 SAAADI. The CDR3 DNA reads TGCGCCAGCAGTGAGCCGTGGCCATTGAACACTGAAGCTTTCTTT. This sequence encodes CASSEPWPLNTEAFF.

The chain recombines TRBV19 with TRBJ2-3; weak D call: TRBD1 (5 bases). V lost 1 base and J 9 bases, leaving 17 bases between the germline ends. The CDR3 has 15 residues. Looked up from germline, CDR1 is LNHDA and CDR2 is SQIVND (reference sequence). CDR3 nucleotide sequence: TGTGCCAGTAGTATAGGGGGCGTAACCCAGGGAACGCAGTATTTT. Translation gives CASSIGGVTQGTQYF.

The rearrangement uses TRBV19 and TRBJ2-7; 7 bases fit TRBD2. Trimming took 9 bases from V and 3 from J; bases not matched to a gene: 2. The V gene's germline CDR1 is LNHDA and CDR2 SQIVND (reference sequence). The CDR3 is 11 residues long. CDR3 nucleotide sequence: TGTGCCAGCCGGGACTACTACGAGCAGTACTTC. Amino acids: CASRDYYEQYF.

The CDR3, as DNA: TGTGCCAGCAGGTTGGAGTCTCCCAATGAGCAGTTCTTC. Translating gives CASRLESPNEQFF. The chain is built from TRBV6-1 and TRBJ2-1; no firm D call. This CDR3 has 13 residues. In germline, CDR1 is MNHNS, CDR2 SASEGT. The ends were cut back, 6 bases at V and 6 bases at J, with 12 bases in the middle.

This clone was seen repeatedly, ten times or more. In DNA, the CDR3 is TGTGCCTTGTCCCGGGACAGTGGGGGAAATTCACCCCTCCACTTT. Residues: CALSRDSGGNSPLHF. The chain joins TRBV6-1 to TRBJ1-6; 7 positions agree with TRBD1. Unmatched junction bases numbered 14, after V lost 11 bases and J lost 7 bases. Germline assignment: CDR1 MNHNS and CDR2 SASEGT. CDR3 size: 15 residues.

This chain uses TRBV27 with TRBJ1-1; 8 bases map to TRBD1. The CDR3 covers 14 residues. Germline loops: CDR1 MNHEY, CDR2 SMNVEV (reference sequence). Losses at the gene ends were 7 bases for V and 5 bases for J; bases not matched to a gene: 9. The CDR3 DNA sequence: TGTGCCAGCATCCTCGACAGGGGTGGAACTGAAGCTTTCTTT. This translates into CASILDRGGTEAFF.

This clone occurred a few times. This sequence joins TRBV19 and TRBJ2-7, with TRBD1 identical over 7 bases. Germline lookup yields CDR1 LNHDA and CDR2 SQIVND (reference sequence). The length of the CDR3 is 17 residues. V shed 4 bases and J 0 bases; nucleotides not matched to a gene: 12. The DNA for the CDR3 is TGTGCCAGTAGTAGGACCAGCTCCGGGACAGCCTCCTACGAGCAGTACTTC. Amino acid sequence: CASSRTSSGTASYEQYF.

CDR3 in amino acids: CASEAAWNSYEQYV. The CDR3 region has the DNA TGTGCCAGCGAGGCCGCTTGGAACTCCTACGAGCAGTACGTC. The gene calls are TRBV7-9 and TRBJ2-7; unclear D gene. The CDR3 has 14 residues. The V gene lost 8 bases and the J gene lost 0 bases, with 14 bases spanning the gap. Germline assignment: CDR1 SEHNR and CDR2 FQNEAQ (reference sequence).

The chain is built from TRBV18 and TRBJ2-1; 10 bases are a match to TRBD1. Germline V gene sequence: CDR1 KGHSH, CDR2 LQKENI. The CDR3 contains 14 residues. The J segment lost 7 bases and the V segment lost 3 bases, leaving 3 bases of the junction unmatched. Here the CDR3 DNA reads TGTGCCAGCTCACCCCTGGGACAGGGGAATGAGCAGTTCTTC. As protein: CASSPLGQGNEQFF.

This clone was counted only a few times. V usage is TRBV7-2 and J usage is TRBJ1-2, with D perhaps matching TRBD1 (5 bases). Germline V gives CDR1 SGHTA, CDR2 FQGNSA. V was trimmed by 5 bases and J by 8 bases, leaving 12 bases between them. The CDR3 has 12 amino acids. DNA for the CDR3: TGTGCCAGCAGCCCCAGACGGGGGGGCTACACCTTC. This sequence encodes CASSPRRGGYTF.

The chain joins TRBV6-1 to TRBJ1-5, with 8 positions matching TRBD1. The CDR3 is 16 amino acids. The germline gives CDR1 MNHNS, CDR2 SASEGT. With 4 bases clipped from V and 0 bases from J, the junction kept 5 bases outside the gene matches. CDR3: CASSGQGQVSNQPQHF. The CDR3 DNA follows: TGTGCCAGCAGTGGACAGGGACAGGTTAGCAATCAGCCCCAGCATTTT.

The chain has TRBV19 and TRBJ2-2; no clear D gene. Germline-derived CDR1 and CDR2 are LNHDA and SQIVND (reference sequence). The V end lost 2 bases, the J end lost 0 bases, and 7 bases lay between the germline ends. This CDR3 region has 15 residues. The DNA for the CDR3 is TGTGCCAGTAGTATAAAACAAACGAACACCGGGGAGCTGTTTTTT. The encoded protein is CASSIKQTNTGELFF.

This clone was seen only a few times. V gene TRBV7-9 combines with J gene TRBJ2-5; 9 bases fit TRBD2. The CDR3 covers 15 residues. V shed 5 bases and J 7 bases; nucleotides not matched to a gene: 11. Germline V gene lookup returns CDR1 SEHNR and CDR2 FQNEAQ (reference sequence). This chain's CDR3 is CASSPGTSFSGTQYF. The CDR3 nucleotides read TGTGCCAGCAGCCCCGGGACTAGCTTTTCTGGGACCCAGTACTTC. Supplemented by reference TRBV7-9 and TRBJ2-5, the full variable domain reads DTGVSQNPRHKITKRGQNVTFRCDPISEHNRLYWYRQTLGQGPEFLTYFQNEAQLEKSRLLSDRFSAERPKGSFSTLEIQRTEQGDSAMYLCASSPGTSFSGTQYFGPGTRLLVL.

The J gene is TRBJ1-1, the V gene TRBV7-3, with 7 bases matching TRBD1. Germline V gives CDR1 SGHTA, CDR2 FQGTGA. The V gene end was trimmed by 5 bases and the J gene end by 0 bases; junction bases not matched to a gene: 3. The CDR3 spans 14 residues. The CDR3 DNA reads as TGTGCCAGCAGCCCGACAGGGTTGAACACTGAAGCTTTCTTT. Translated: CASSPTGLNTEAFF.

V gene TRBV18 combines with J gene TRBJ2-5, with TRBD1 matching over 9 bases. Germline-derived CDR1 and CDR2 are KGHSH and LQKENI. V dropped 3 bases and J dropped 8; count of bases not matched to a gene: 19. The CDR3 extends over 18 amino acids. The CDR3 spells CASSPQYPGTGIAGTQYF. CDR3 DNA sequence: TGTGCCAGCTCACCCCAGTATCCCGGGACAGGGATCGCGGGAACCCAGTACTTC.

V gene TRBV5-1 combines with J gene TRBJ2-7; D perhaps matches TRBD2 (6 bases). Germline CDR1 is SGHRS and CDR2 is YFSETQ. Trimming cost V 2 bases and J 2 bases, with 8 bases left between them. The CDR3 has 13 residues. The CDR3: CASSFGGTYEQYF. The CDR3 bases are TGCGCCAGCAGCTTCGGGGGTACCTACGAGCAGTACTTC.

The V gene is TRBV6-1, the J gene TRBJ1-5; 8 bases map to TRBD1. Germline V gene lookup returns CDR1 MNHNS and CDR2 SASEGT. The CDR3 has 14 residues. V dropped 5 bases and J dropped 2; count of bases not matched to a gene: 2. CDR3 protein: CASSTGGGNQPQHF. In DNA, the CDR3 is TGTGCCAGCAGTACAGGGGGGGGCAATCAGCCCCAGCATTTT.

This chain links TRBV6-1 with TRBJ2-3; 11 bases are shared with TRBD2. Trimming took 2 bases from V and 5 from J; bases not matched to a gene: 12. Germline CDR1 is MNHNS and CDR2 is SASEGT. The CDR3 consists of 18 residues. The CDR3: CASSERSGGARVIDTQYF. The DNA for the CDR3 is TGTGCCAGCAGTGAACGTAGCGGGGGGGCCAGGGTTATAGATACGCAGTATTTT.